Below, 30 T cell receptor beta chains from the same sample are listed, as sequenced in a study of shared clonotypes between healthy human individuals. The table came from immunoSEQ multiplex PCR; TCRdb's copy has only in-frame clones and leaves some out. The data show around 500,000 clones, about 72% seen once. The sequencing input was PBMCs. Source of these receptors: a woman in her thirties or forties in good health. Some clones in this sample may be carry-over from other donors' samples.

Details on this clone: A read error is possible here, since a much larger clone lies one base away. The rearrangement joins TRBV30 to TRBJ1-2; tentatively, D is TRBD1 (6 bases). Germline loops: CDR1 GTSNPN, CDR2 SVGIG (reference sequence). The length of the CDR3 is 13 residues. In DNA, the CDR3 is TGTGCCCGGAGTGTAGGACAGTGGGAAGGCTACACCTTC. Protein product: CARSVGQWEGYTF.

To note about this clone: This likely reflects a read error, since a far larger clone is one base away. At the DNA level, this CDR3 is encoded by other sequences in the same sample as well. The gene calls are TRBV7-9 and TRBJ2-7; D may be TRBD1 or TRBD2 (5 bases each). V shed 1 base and J shed 7 bases, with 14 bases lying between them. The CDR3 has 14 amino acids. Germline CDR1 is SEHNR and CDR2 is FQNEAQ (reference sequence). CDR3 region: CASSLVGTSYEQYF. For the CDR3, the DNA is TGTGCCAGCAGCTTAGTAGGGACCAGCTATGAGCAGTACTTC.

The chain combines TRBV2 with TRBJ2-7; D may be TRBD2 (6 bases). The V and J ends lost 7 bases and 4 bases respectively, with 11 bases between them. This CDR3 region has 12 residues. CDR1 and CDR2 (germline): SNHLY, FYNNEI. CDR3 residues: CASTGDGYEQYF. The CDR3 DNA follows: TGTGCCAGCACGGGGGATGGTTACGAGCAGTACTTC. Full variable domain (remainder filled in from reference TRBV2 and TRBJ2-7): EPEVTQTPSHQVTQMGQEVILRCVPISNHLYFYWYRQILGQKVEFLVSFYNNEISEKSEIFDDQFSVERPDGSNFTLKIRSTKLEDSAMYFCASTGDGYEQYFGPGTRLTVT.

V and J are TRBV11-2 and TRBJ1-2; TRBD1 might be the D (5 bases). CDR3 length equals 14 residues. Per the germline V gene, CDR1 is SGHAT and CDR2 is FQNNGV. V gave up 5 bases and J gave up 4 bases, with 14 bases separating them. The CDR3 DNA sequence: TGTGCCAGCAGCCGAGGGGTGGTCGGCTATGGCTACACCTTC. Protein: CASSRGVVGYGYTF.

This clone was counted between two and nine times. This sequence joins TRBV29-1 and TRBJ1-1, with 9 bases identical to TRBD1. The ends lost 0 bases at V and 5 bases at J; junction bases unmatched: 7. CDR3 length: 15 residues. Per germline, CDR1 SQVTM and CDR2 ANQGSEA. In DNA form, the CDR3 reads TGCAGCGTTGAAGATCTGGGACAGGGAGGAACTGAAGCTTTCTTT. The encoded protein is CSVEDLGQGGTEAFF.

The chain is built from TRBV6-1 and TRBJ2-5; TRBD1 aligns across 9 bases. The CDR3 is made up of 16 amino acids. Germline V gives CDR1 MNHNS, CDR2 SASEGT. V lost 2 bases to trimming and J lost 0 bases; unmatched junction nucleotides: 4. The CDR3 reads CASSEFGTGYQETQYF. The CDR3 nucleotides are TGTGCCAGCAGTGAATTTGGGACAGGGTACCAAGAGACCCAGTACTTC.

V gene TRBV7-8 combines with J gene TRBJ2-3; possibly TRBD1 for D (7 bases). The germline V gene has CDR1 SGHVS and CDR2 FQNEAQ. The CDR3 totals 13 residues. Trimming shortened V by 6 bases and J by 7 bases, and 14 bases separated the two germline ends. In DNA form, the CDR3 reads TGTGCCAGCAGAAAGGGGGCGGGAAATACGCAGTATTTT. Residues: CASRKGAGNTQYF.

V and J are TRBV11-2 and TRBJ2-2, with 7 bases matching TRBD2. Germline lookup yields CDR1 SGHAT and CDR2 FQNNGV. Germline trimming cut 1 base from V and 5 bases from J; bases unmatched to any gene: 7. This CDR3 has 16 amino acids. Written as DNA, the CDR3 is TGTGCCAGCAGCTTAGTGGGAGGGCCTGGGACCGGGGAGCTGTTTTTT. This codes for CASSLVGGPGTGELFF.

The rearrangement uses TRBV30 and TRBJ2-7; 9 nucleotides line up with TRBD2. The CDR3 is 12 residues long. Trimming at V came to 2 bases and at J to 4 bases, leaving 0 bases not matched to a gene. Germline assignment: CDR1 GTSNPN and CDR2 SVGIG (reference sequence). The CDR3: CAWSTSGYEQYF. CDR3 sequence (DNA): TGTGCCTGGAGTACTAGCGGGTACGAGCAGTACTTC.

With respect to this clone: Germline and junction disagree at one end, which may indicate a read error. The genes are TRBV28 and TRBJ1-5; 11 bases agree with TRBD1. The CDR3 has 22 amino acids. Looked up from germline, CDR1 is MDHEN and CDR2 is SYDVKM. CDR3 DNA: TGTGCCAGCAGCCGACCCGAAGGACAGGGGGCGGTAACCATTCAGGCAAATCGGCCCCAGCATTTT. Amino acids: CASSRPEGQGAVTIQANRPQHF.

About this clone itself: A single base is all that separates this from a far larger clone, so a read error is likely. The identical CDR3 is also encoded by other nucleotide sequences in the sample. V and J are TRBV2 and TRBJ1-5, with D unclear. Germline-derived CDR1 and CDR2 are SNHLY and FYNNEI. This CDR3 contains 13 residues. Here the CDR3 DNA reads TGTGCTAGCAGTGACATTAGCAATCAGCCCCAGCATTTT. Its protein product is CASSDISNQPQHF.

V is TRBV5-5 and J is TRBJ2-3, with 12 bases lining up with TRBD2. Germline V gene data show CDR1 as SGHKS and CDR2 as YYEKEE (reference sequence). This CDR3 comprises 16 residues. Trimming at V came to 0 bases and at J to 2 bases, leaving 1 base not matched to a gene. The CDR3 DNA sequence: TGTGCCAGCAGCTTGGGACTAGCGGGAGCCACAGATACGCAGTATTTT. Residues: CASSLGLAGATDTQYF.

The V gene is TRBV7-2, the J gene TRBJ2-7; D is ambiguous. The V gene lost 5 bases and the J gene lost 4 bases, with 6 bases spanning the gap. This CDR3 has 11 amino acids. CDR1 SGHTA and CDR2 FQGNSA come from the germline V gene. The CDR3: CASSPGYEQYF. In DNA form, the CDR3 reads TGTGCCAGCAGCCCGGGTTACGAGCAGTACTTC.

The CDR3 region is CSVEGGDRGVDTQYF. The CDR3 DNA sequence: TGCAGCGTTGAAGGCGGGGACAGGGGGGTCGATACGCAGTATTTT. This chain links TRBV29-1 with TRBJ2-3; 11 bases align to TRBD1. The V gene end was trimmed by 1 base and the J gene end by 6 bases; junction bases not matched to a gene: 6. The CDR3 consists of 15 residues. Germline V gives CDR1 SQVTM, CDR2 ANQGSEA.

As concerns this clone: The identical CDR3 is also encoded by other nucleotide sequences in the sample. This sequence joins TRBV28 and TRBJ1-1; D is unresolved. V lost 5 bases, J lost 1 base, and 8 bases lay in between. This CDR3 spans 13 amino acids. Per the germline V gene, CDR1 is MDHEN and CDR2 is SYDVKM. The CDR3 coding sequence is TGTGCCAGCAGTCCCCCTCAGAACACTGAAGCTTTCTTT. Translation gives CASSPPQNTEAFF.

To note about this clone: The sample contains more than one DNA sequence encoding this CDR3. The chain has TRBV7-2 and TRBJ1-5; maybe TRBD1 (6 bases). The CDR3 covers 14 residues. Germline-derived CDR1 and CDR2 are SGHTA and FQGNSA. Trimming removed 7 bases from V and 6 bases from J, with 16 bases in between. The CDR3 loop is CASTLGQGSQPQHF. In DNA form, the CDR3 reads TGTGCCAGCACCTTGGGGCAGGGGAGTCAGCCCCAGCATTTT.

CDR3 residues: CASSLGQRGYEQYF. CDR3 nucleotide sequence: TGTGCCAGCAGTTTGGGACAGCGGGGGTACGAGCAGTACTTC. J is TRBJ2-7 and V is TRBV27; TRBD2 might be the D (8 bases). CDR3 size: 14 residues. With 3 bases removed from V and 4 bases from J, the gap between germline ends came to 13 bases. Germline V gene sequence: CDR1 MNHEY, CDR2 SMNVEV (reference sequence).

The chain joins TRBV15 to TRBJ2-7; no definite D call. CDR1 is LNHNV and CDR2 is YYDKDF in the germline V gene (reference sequence). The CDR3 spans 15 residues. V dropped 7 bases and J dropped 0 bases, with 16 bases sitting between them. For the CDR3, the DNA is TGTGCCACCAAAGGAGCCGGATCAAGCTCCTACGAGCAGTACTTC. It specifies CATKGAGSSSYEQYF.

V usage is TRBV7-3 and J usage is TRBJ2-7; TRBD1 matches at 7 bases. The CDR3 has 14 amino acids. The germline V gene has CDR1 SGHTA and CDR2 FQGTGA. With V trimmed by 5 bases and J by 4 bases, 8 bases remained unmatched. The CDR3 sequence is CASSTRTGWYEQYF. Written as DNA, the CDR3 is TGTGCCAGCAGCACTAGGACAGGTTGGTACGAGCAGTACTTC. The entire variable domain, with the rest obtained from reference TRBV7-3 and TRBJ2-7, is as follows: GAGVSQTPSNKVTEKGKYVELRCDPISGHTALYWYRQSLGQGPEFLIYFQGTGAADDSGLPNDRFFAVRPEGSVSTLKIQRTERGDSAVYLCASSTRTGWYEQYFGPGTRLTVT.

The chain employs TRBV7-3 and TRBJ2-3, with D tentatively TRBD2 (6 bases). CDR3 length: 14 amino acids. Germline CDR1 and CDR2: SGHTA and FQGTGA. The V and J ends lost 6 bases and 3 bases respectively, with 13 bases between them. This chain's CDR3 is CASSPGLQTDTQYF. For the CDR3, the DNA is TGTGCCAGCAGTCCGGGACTCCAGACAGATACGCAGTATTTT. Drawing the rest from reference TRBV7-3 and TRBJ2-3, the complete variable domain is GAGVSQTPSNKVTEKGKYVELRCDPISGHTALYWYRQSLGQGPEFLIYFQGTGAADDSGLPNDRFFAVRPEGSVSTLKIQRTERGDSAVYLCASSPGLQTDTQYFGPGTRLTVL.

This clone has a handful of counts. V usage is TRBV2 and J usage is TRBJ1-3; D uncertain. Trimming took off 6 bases at V and 0 bases at J, with 6 bases between the two ends. CDR1 and CDR2 from the germline V gene are SNHLY and FYNNEI. This CDR3 spans 13 amino acids. The CDR3 DNA follows: TGTGCCAGCAGCCGGGTCTCTGGAAACACCATATATTTT. Its translation: CASSRVSGNTIYF. Based on the CDR3 plus reference TRBV2 and TRBJ1-3, the full variable domain is EPEVTQTPSHQVTQMGQEVILRCVPISNHLYFYWYRQILGQKVEFLVSFYNNEISEKSEIFDDQFSVERPDGSNFTLKIRSTKLEDSAMYFCASSRVSGNTIYFGEGSWLTVV.

As for this clone: Other DNA variants within this sample encode the same CDR3. This chain connects TRBV7-9 to TRBJ2-7; D assignment may be TRBD1 or TRBD2 (5 bases each). Germline V gene sequence: CDR1 SEHNR, CDR2 FQNEAQ (reference sequence). Between the trimmed V and J ends, which lost 0 bases and 5 bases, there was a span of 11 bases. The CDR3 covers 14 residues. The CDR3 bases are TGTGCCAGCAGCTTAGCAGGGGTGGGACACGAGCAGTACTTC. This sequence encodes CASSLAGVGHEQYF.

The chain links TRBV25-1 to TRBJ1-1; 7 nucleotides align to TRBD1. This CDR3 has 15 residues. The germline V gene has CDR1 MGHDK and CDR2 SYGVNS. V trimming: 3 bases; J trimming: 0 bases; junction bases outside the gene matches: 4. The CDR3 bases are TGTGCCAGCAGTGACGACAGGGTGATGAACACTGAAGCTTTCTTT. Its translation is CASSDDRVMNTEAFF.

The chain carries TRBV15 and TRBJ1-4; 8 bases match TRBD1. Germline assignment: CDR1 LNHNV and CDR2 YYDKDF (reference sequence). This CDR3 has 15 residues. J gave up 8 bases and V 4 bases, and 9 bases lay outside the gene matches. CDR3 sequence reads: CATSIRQGTGEKLFF. CDR3 DNA: TGTGCCACCAGCATCCGACAGGGGACGGGAGAAAAACTGTTTTTT.

CDR3 nucleotide sequence: TGTGCCAGCAGCTTAATCCGGGGGAGCTCCTACAATGAGCAGTTCTTC. Residues: CASSLIRGSSYNEQFF. This chain joins TRBV7-9 and TRBJ2-1; D may be TRBD2 (6 bases). CDR1 and CDR2 (germline): SEHNR, FQNEAQ (reference sequence). The germline V and J ends were trimmed by 2 bases and 0 bases, with 11 bases remaining between them. The CDR3 covers 16 residues.

This clone has just one count. The rearrangement links TRBV19 to TRBJ2-6, with TRBD2 as a possible D gene (5 bases). The CDR3 is made up of 17 amino acids. V was clipped by 6 bases and J by 0 bases, with 15 bases between them. Germline V gene lookup returns CDR1 LNHDA and CDR2 SQIVND (reference sequence). The CDR3 reads CASRTRGQSSGANVLTF. Written as DNA, the CDR3 is TGTGCCAGTAGGACTCGGGGTCAAAGCTCTGGGGCCAACGTCCTGACTTTC. Drawing the rest from reference TRBV19 and TRBJ2-6, the complete variable domain is DGGITQSPKYLFRKEGQNVTLSCEQNLNHDAMYWYRQDPGQGLRLIYYSQIVNDFQKGDIAEGYSVSREKKESFPLTVTSAQKNPTAFYLCASRTRGQSSGANVLTFGAGSRLTVL.

This chain uses TRBV27 with TRBJ1-2; TRBD1 matches 7 bases. With V trimmed by 5 bases and J by 8 bases, 8 bases remained unmatched. In germline, CDR1 is MNHEY, CDR2 SMNVEV (reference sequence). CDR3 size: 13 residues. CDR3 bases: TGTGCCAGCAGTCGGCAGGGGGTGGGAGGCTACACCTTC. It encodes CASSRQGVGGYTF.

This chain joins TRBV18 and TRBJ1-1; D remains ambiguous. V lost 3 bases and J lost 1, with 9 bases in between. Per the germline V gene, CDR1 is KGHSH and CDR2 is LQKENI. The CDR3 has 14 residues. Here the CDR3 DNA reads TGTGCCAGCTCACCCGCAGTGGGGAACACTGAAGCTTTCTTT. This encodes CASSPAVGNTEAFF. Full variable domain (missing parts from reference TRBV18 and TRBJ1-1): NAGVMQNPRHLVRRRGQEARLRCSPMKGHSHVYWYRQLPEEGLKFMVYLQKENIIDESGMPKERFSAEFPKEGPSILRIQQVVRGDSAAYFCASSPAVGNTEAFFGQGTRLTVV.

A note on this clone: The junction and the germline gene differ at one end; a read error may be behind it. The chain couples TRBV7-7 to TRBJ2-2; 7 nucleotides align to TRBD1. The germline V gene encodes CDR1 SSHAT and CDR2 FNYEAQ (reference sequence). The CDR3 loop spans 15 amino acids. CDR3 residues: CASSPTRDSTGELFF. CDR3 sequence (DNA): TGTGCTAGCAGCCCGACTCGGGACAGCACCGGGGAGCTGTTTTTT.

This rearrangement joins TRBV5-1 to TRBJ2-1, with D possibly TRBD1 on 6 matching bases. Trimming took off 1 base at V and 8 bases at J, with 13 bases between the two ends. The CDR3 extends over 14 amino acids. CDR1 and CDR2 from the germline V gene are SGHRS and YFSETQ. In nucleotides, the CDR3 is TGCGCCAGCAGCTTGTTGGCAGGGGAAGATGAGCAGTTCTTC. Amino acids: CASSLLAGEDEQFF.